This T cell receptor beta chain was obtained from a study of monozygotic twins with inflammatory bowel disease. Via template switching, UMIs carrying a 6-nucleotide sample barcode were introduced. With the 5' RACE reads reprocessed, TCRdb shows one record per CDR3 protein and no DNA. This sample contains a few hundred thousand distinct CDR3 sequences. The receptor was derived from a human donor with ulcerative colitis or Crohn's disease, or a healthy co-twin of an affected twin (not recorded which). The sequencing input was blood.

The CDR3 sequence is CASSFLQGGPQETQYF. V gene TRBV7-2 combines with J gene TRBJ2-5; TCRdb indicates TRBD1, and absent DNA this call remains unverified. Germline V lookup: CDR1 SGHTA, CDR2 FQGNSA. CDR3 length: 16 amino acids.